This passage covers 10 T cell receptor beta chains from one sample sequenced in a study of cytomegalovirus exposure and HLA in healthy donors listed by TCRdb under 2017. Library preparation was by the immunoSEQ multiplex PCR assay. A mixture of 60 forward primers for TCR Vbeta segments and 13 reverse primers for TCR Jbeta segments was used in the multiplex PCR. Imported from immuneACCESS, the table was reduced by TCRdb to in-frame sequences with V and J called. These copies leave out some clones; in studies compared against another copy, an unresolved V gene accounts for under half, and the cause of the remainder is not known. The table for this sample lists about 220,000 clones; 75% to 80% of them were counted only once. 1.5% to 2% of the sample rests with the top ten. Sequenced: PBMCs. All receptors come from a male donor in good health and CMV-seronegative.

The V and J genes are TRBV7-2 and TRBJ1-5; no reliable D call. V gave up 5 bases and J gave up 6 bases, with 11 bases separating them. The CDR3 totals 13 residues. Germline assignment: CDR1 SGHTA and CDR2 FQGNSA. The chain's CDR3 is CASSPRGFQPQHF. The CDR3 DNA is TGTGCCAGCAGCCCCCGGGGATTTCAGCCCCAGCATTTT.

The chain uses TRBV7-3 and TRBJ1-1; TRBD1 is a possible D gene (6 bases). CDR1 and CDR2 from the germline V gene are SGHTA and FQGTGA. With 1 base removed from V and 0 bases from J, the gap between germline ends came to 15 bases. This CDR3 contains 17 residues. The CDR3 reads CASSLMPTGILNTEAFF. CDR3 coding DNA: TGTGCCAGCAGCTTAATGCCGACAGGTATATTGAACACTGAAGCTTTCTTT.

This chain links TRBV30 with TRBJ2-3; weak D call: TRBD2 (6 bases). This CDR3 region has 14 residues. V lost 1 base and J lost 1, with 9 bases in between. Germline loops: CDR1 GTSNPN, CDR2 SVGIG (reference sequence). CDR3 nucleotide sequence: TGTGCCTGGAGTGGGAGGGTCGGCACAGATACGCAGTATTTT. Encoded protein: CAWSGRVGTDTQYF.

This clone was counted a few times. V gene TRBV28 combines with J gene TRBJ1-1, with D possibly being TRBD1 (5 bases). This CDR3 is 16 amino acids long. The V and J ends lost 6 bases and 1 base respectively, with 18 bases between them. Per the germline V gene, CDR1 is MDHEN and CDR2 is SYDVKM. In DNA form, the CDR3 reads TGTGCCAGCAGGGCCGCTTCGACAGTACAGAACACTGAAGCTTTCTTT. It encodes CASRAASTVQNTEAFF.

The chain has TRBV5-1 and TRBJ2-3; 8 bases map to TRBD1. CDR1 SGHRS and CDR2 YFSETQ come from the germline V gene. The V segment lost 4 bases and the J segment 2 bases; nucleotides outside the gene matches: 3. The length of the CDR3 is 14 residues. The DNA for the CDR3 is TGCGCCAGCAGCCCGGACAGGGCCACAGATACGCAGTATTTT. Translating gives CASSPDRATDTQYF.

The chain recombines TRBV7-6 with TRBJ2-2; D unclear. Germline lookup yields CDR1 SGHVS and CDR2 FNYEAQ. The CDR3 is made up of 13 amino acids. V was cut by 5 bases and J by 6 bases, with 10 bases left in between. Written as DNA, the CDR3 is TGTGCCAGCAGCCGGCCAGGCGCCGGGGAGCTGTTTTTT. Amino acid sequence: CASSRPGAGELFF.

The chain has TRBV5-4 and TRBJ2-7; tentatively, D is TRBD1 (8 bases). V was cut by 3 bases and J by 3 bases, with 19 bases left in between. Per germline, CDR1 SGHNT and CDR2 YYREEE (reference sequence). The CDR3 has 16 residues. The CDR3 is CASSSSGTGLNYEQYF. DNA for the CDR3: TGTGCCAGCAGCTCCAGCGGGACAGGACTAAACTACGAGCAGTACTTC.

The V gene is TRBV27, the J gene TRBJ2-7; weak D call: TRBD1 (5 bases). The CDR3 consists of 14 residues. Germline CDR1 is MNHEY and CDR2 is SMNVEV (reference sequence). V was trimmed by 1 base and J by 6 bases, leaving 13 bases between them. The CDR3, as DNA: TGTGCCAGCAGTTTATATTCAGGGCTCGGCGAGCAGTACTTC. The encoded protein is CASSLYSGLGEQYF.

The chain couples TRBV7-9 to TRBJ1-1; 8 bases match TRBD1. CDR1 SEHNR and CDR2 FQNEAQ come from the germline V gene (reference sequence). The length of the CDR3 is 15 residues. Trimming at V came to 6 bases and at J to 0 bases, leaving 6 bases not matched to a gene. The CDR3 bases are TGTGCCAGCAGTCCCGAGGACAGGGTGAACACTGAAGCTTTCTTT. Translated: CASSPEDRVNTEAFF. Combining the CDR3 with reference TRBV7-9 and TRBJ1-1 gives the whole variable domain DTGVSQNPRHKITKRGQNVTFRCDPISEHNRLYWYRQTLGQGPEFLTYFQNEAQLEKSRLLSDRFSAERPKGSFSTLEIQRTEQGDSAMYLCASSPEDRVNTEAFFGQGTRLTVV.

The chain has TRBV9 and TRBJ2-7; 8 bases match TRBD2. Trimming cost V 0 bases and J 7 bases; bases outside gene matches: 3. CDR3 size: 13 residues. Germline lookup yields CDR1 SGDLS and CDR2 YYNGEE. The CDR3 region is CASSVASSGEQYF. CDR3 bases: TGTGCCAGCAGCGTAGCGTCTAGCGGGGAGCAGTACTTC.